Below, one T cell receptor (beta chain) is given with its context. Primed by a sample-barcoded 5' primer and a J-beta primer mix, a second PCR proceeded for roughly 7 to 11 cycles. TCRdb processed the 5' RACE reads anew with MiXCR; each CDR3 protein has one entry. The profile shows hundreds of thousands of distinct CDR3 sequences, roughly half of them singletons. The CDR3 has 16 residues. Trimming stripped 0 bases from V and 11 bases from J, with 22 bases between. Germline CDR1 and CDR2: MGHRA and YSYEKL. The data were obtained in a study of blood T cells in healthy people across ages. This sequence was found in a woman of 80 years or more in good health. The sequencing input was blood. The V call is TRBV4-1, the J call TRBJ2-5; D ambiguous. CDR3 coding DNA: TGCGCCAGCAGCCAAGACACGGGCCTCCCCTACAATGAGCAGTACTTC. Residues: CASSQDTGLPYNEQYF.